The entry that follows covers one TCR beta chain sequence. Likely a read error: the CDR3 ends without its conserved phenylalanine or tryptophan. MiXCR, run by TCRdb on the 5' RACE reads, gives a single entry per CDR3 protein. The repertoire holds 200,000 to 300,000 distinct CDR3 sequences, with roughly 14% as singletons. The data belong to a study of T-cell memory formation after mild COVID-19. Looking at the study overall: TCR clusters mostly belonged to single donors.

V lost 4 bases and J lost 9, with 17 bases in between. Germline V gene lookup returns CDR1 SGHRS and CDR2 YFSETQ. The CDR3 runs to 15 residues. Sequenced material: PBMCs or a T cell subset sorted from them (not recorded which). This sequence joins TRBV5-1 and TRBJ1-6, with D tentatively TRBD1 (5 bases). This clonotype was obtained from an adult woman who had mild COVID-19 (a few samples of this study predate the infection). Cell type and time point are not known. CDR3 sequence: CASSLGTPQPSPLHY. DNA of the CDR3: TGCGCCAGCAGCCTAGGGACGCCTCAGCCTTCACCCCTCCACTAT.